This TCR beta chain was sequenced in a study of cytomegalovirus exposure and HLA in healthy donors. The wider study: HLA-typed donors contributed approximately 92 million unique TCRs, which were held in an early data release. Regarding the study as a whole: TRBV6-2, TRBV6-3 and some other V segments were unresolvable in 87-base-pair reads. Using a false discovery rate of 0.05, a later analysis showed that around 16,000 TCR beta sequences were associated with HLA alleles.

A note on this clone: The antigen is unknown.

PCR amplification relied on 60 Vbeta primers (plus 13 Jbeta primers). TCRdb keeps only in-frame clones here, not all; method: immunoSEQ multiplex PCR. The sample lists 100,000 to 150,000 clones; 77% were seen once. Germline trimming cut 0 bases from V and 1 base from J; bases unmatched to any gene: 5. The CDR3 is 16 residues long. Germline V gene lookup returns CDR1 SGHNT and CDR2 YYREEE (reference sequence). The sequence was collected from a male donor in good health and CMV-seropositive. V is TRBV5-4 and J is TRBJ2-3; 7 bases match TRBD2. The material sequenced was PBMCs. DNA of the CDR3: TGTGCCAGCAGCTTGGCTAAGCGGGGCGGCACAGATACGCAGTATTTT. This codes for CASSLAKRGGTDTQYF.